This record looks at one T cell receptor (beta chain) sequence and its context. What it binds is not known. The data belong to a study of beta chain features in type 1 diabetes. Notes on the study in general: Among all four CD4+ subsets, Type 1 diabetes patients had TCRB CDR3s that were moderately but significantly shorter.

The entirety of the isolated RNA underwent reverse transcription, so expressed TCRB transcripts were sequenced. The data were produced by immunoSEQ multiplex PCR, yet TCRdb's version contains in-frame clones alone and is incomplete. The sample yields around 200,000 clones, roughly an eighth seen once. The clonotype originates from a woman aged 18 to 35 in good health. Sequencing was done on a sample of central memory CD4+ T cells from blood.

The CDR3 DNA reads TGTGCCAGCAGCCAAAATAGTGCCCAAGAGACCCAGTACTTC. It encodes CASSQNSAQETQYF. V is TRBV4-2 and J is TRBJ2-5; D remains unclear. CDR1 and CDR2 (germline): LGHNA, YNFKEQ. V was trimmed by 2 bases and J by 1 base, leaving 8 bases between them. The CDR3 is made up of 14 amino acids.